The 30 T cell receptor beta chains given below trace back to one sample, sequenced in a study of cytomegalovirus exposure and HLA in healthy donors. PCR primers comprised 60 Vbeta and 13 Jbeta primers. Profiled with immunoSEQ multiplex PCR; TCRdb holds only in-frame clones, not every one. In total, the table holds 150,000 to 200,000 clones. Sequencing input: PBMCs. The receptor set was obtained from a woman aged 60-75 years in good health and CMV-seronegative.

V gene TRBV5-1 combines with J gene TRBJ1-1; 7 nucleotides match TRBD1. The V gene's germline CDR1 is SGHRS and CDR2 YFSETQ. This CDR3 is 16 amino acids long. V dropped 0 bases and J dropped 0; count of bases not matched to a gene: 5. Here the CDR3 reads CASSLVDRFMNTEAFF. CDR3 nucleotides: TGCGCCAGCAGCTTGGTGGACAGGTTTATGAACACTGAAGCTTTCTTT. Supplemented by reference TRBV5-1 and TRBJ1-1, the full variable domain reads KAGVTQTPRYLIKTRGQQVTLSCSPISGHRSVSWYQQTPGQGLQFLFEYFSETQRNKGNFPGRFSGRQFSNSRSEMNVSTLELGDSALYLCASSLVDRFMNTEAFFGQGTRLTVV.

The chain uses TRBV5-1 and TRBJ2-3; 8 positions match TRBD2. The CDR3 has 16 residues. The junction had 11 bases not matched to a gene; V was cut back by 4 bases and J by 4 bases. Germline CDR1 SGHRS, CDR2 YFSETQ. This CDR3 is CASSPRASGGADTQYF. The CDR3 DNA reads TGCGCCAGCAGCCCTCGAGCCAGCGGGGGTGCAGATACGCAGTATTTT.

The V and J genes are TRBV20-1 and TRBJ2-5; D ambiguous. V lost 0 bases and J lost 5, with 4 bases in between. This CDR3 has 11 amino acids. Germline CDR1 is DFQATT and CDR2 is SNEGSKA (reference sequence). CDR3 coding DNA: TGCAGTGCTAGAGATCGTGAGACCCAGTACTTC. This gives the protein CSARDRETQYF.

The chain employs TRBV23-1 and TRBJ2-2; 8 nucleotides match TRBD2. TRBV23-1 is an ORF, with its function uncertain. The CDR3 sequence is 24 residues long. V lost 4 bases and J lost 2; bases outside the gene matches: 30. CDR3 residues: CASSRKHHGRERRLRGGNTGELFF. DNA of the CDR3: TGCGCCAGCAGTCGAAAACACCATGGGCGGGAAAGAAGGCTTCGGGGGGGTAACACCGGGGAGCTGTTTTTT.

This chain links TRBV4-1 with TRBJ2-7; the match to TRBD1 covers 10 bases. Unmatched junction bases numbered 4, after V lost 5 bases and J lost 6 bases. Germline V lookup: CDR1 MGHRA, CDR2 YSYEKL. This CDR3 spans 13 amino acids. DNA for the CDR3: TGCGCCAGCAGCAGGACAGGGGGAGGCGAGCAGTACTTC. Encoded protein: CASSRTGGGEQYF.

The V and J genes are TRBV7-2 and TRBJ1-1, with 9 bases identical to TRBD1. Germline CDR1 reads SGHTA; CDR2 reads FQGNSA. Unmatched junction bases numbered 12, after V lost 6 bases and J lost 4 bases. This CDR3 has 16 amino acids. The CDR3 DNA reads as TGTGCCAGCAGATCGACAGGGGGTAGTGGGGGCACTGAAGCTTTCTTT. It encodes CASRSTGGSGGTEAFF. Together with reference TRBV7-2 and TRBJ1-1, the CDR3 gives the full variable domain: GAGVSQSPSNKVTEKGKDVELRCDPISGHTALYWYRQSLGQGLEFLIYFQGNSAPDKSGLPSDRFSAERTGGSVSTLTIQRTQQEDSAVYLCASRSTGGSGGTEAFFGQGTRLTVV.

The chain employs TRBV23-1 and TRBJ1-1; TRBD1 matches 8 bases. TRBV23-1 counts as an open reading frame of uncertain function. The CDR3 sequence is 19 residues long. Unmatched junction bases numbered 15, after V lost 3 bases and J lost 0 bases. CDR3 region: CASSHYDRGYTPMNTEAFF. In nucleotides, the CDR3 is TGCGCCAGCAGTCATTACGACAGGGGCTACACCCCCATGAACACTGAAGCTTTCTTT.

As DNA, the CDR3 is TGTGCCAGCTCACTACAGGGTTTTTACACTGAAGCTTTCTTT. Translating gives CASSLQGFYTEAFF. This chain joins TRBV18 and TRBJ1-1; TRBD1 is a possible D gene (6 bases). The V gene lost 4 bases and the J gene lost 3 bases, with 12 bases spanning the gap. The CDR3 spans 14 residues. CDR1 is KGHSH and CDR2 is LQKENI in the germline V gene.

The V and J genes are TRBV4-3 and TRBJ1-6; D call uncertain. V lost 0 bases and J 10 bases, leaving 13 bases between the germline ends. CDR1 is LGHNA and CDR2 is YSLEER in the germline V gene. This CDR3 is built from 15 residues. The CDR3 DNA reads as TGCGCCAGCAGCCAAGAAGCGGGGTTAAGCTCACCCCTCCACTTT. Encoded protein: CASSQEAGLSSPLHF.

Regarding this clone: At one boundary the junction diverges from the germline segment, which might be a read error. This chain links TRBV19 with TRBJ1-1; D is uncertain. This CDR3 is built from 13 residues. The germline CDR1 and CDR2 sequences are LNHDA and SQIVND (reference sequence). The CDR3 protein is CASSVLRNTGAFF. The CDR3 region has the DNA TGTGCCAGTAGTGTACTGAGGAACACTGGAGCTTTCTTT.

The chain has TRBV18 and TRBJ2-7; D is uncertain. The CDR3 spans 12 residues. Germline assignment: CDR1 KGHSH and CDR2 LQKENI. With 2 bases removed from V and 6 bases from J, the gap between germline ends came to 8 bases. CDR3 loop: CASSPGALEQYF. The CDR3 nucleotides read TGTGCCAGCTCACCAGGAGCGCTCGAGCAGTACTTC.

This chain uses TRBV2 with TRBJ2-1; a possible D gene is TRBD2 (6 bases). V dropped 7 bases and J dropped 0 bases, with 7 bases sitting between them. Germline-derived CDR1 and CDR2 are SNHLY and FYNNEI. This CDR3 region has 13 residues. CDR3 nucleotides: TGTGCCAGCAAGGAGGGCTCCTACAATGAGCAGTTCTTC. Translation gives CASKEGSYNEQFF.

The chain joins TRBV7-3 to TRBJ2-1; a possible D gene is TRBD2 (5 bases). V lost 2 bases to trimming and J lost 6 bases, with 17 bases between them. Germline V CDR1 and CDR2: SGHTA, FQGTGA. This CDR3 has 16 amino acids. CDR3 sequence (DNA): TGTGCCAGCAGCTTAGGCTTGGCTAGCCCACTCAATGAGCAGTTCTTC. Translation: CASSLGLASPLNEQFF.

The chain links TRBV10-3 to TRBJ2-3; a weak D match, TRBD2 (5 bases). Germline V CDR1 and CDR2: ENHRY, SYGVKD. V lost 2 bases, J lost 1 base, and 13 bases lay in between. This CDR3 is 16 amino acids long. CDR3 sequence (DNA): TGTGCCATCAGTGAGCCCTCCAGCGGTGGCACAGATACGCAGTATTTT. This gives the protein CAISEPSSGGTDTQYF.

The rearrangement joins TRBV29-1 to TRBJ2-2; maybe TRBD1 (6 bases). CDR3 length: 13 residues. Trimming cost V 3 bases and J 4 bases, with 9 bases left between them. From germline, CDR1 is SQVTM and CDR2 ANQGSEA. CDR3 nucleotide sequence: TGCAGCGTTGAGGGGGCGGGCACCGGGGAGCTGTTTTTT. It codes for CSVEGAGTGELFF.

The V and J genes are TRBV29-1 and TRBJ2-3; 7 positions agree with TRBD1. After removal of 5 bases from V and 6 bases from J, the junction contained 5 bases not matched to a gene. There are 12 residues in the CDR3. Looked up from germline, CDR1 is SQVTM and CDR2 is ANQGSEA. The CDR3, as DNA: TGCAGCGTTCGACAGGGACCGGATACGCAGTATTTT. Translated: CSVRQGPDTQYF.

The chain has TRBV7-2 and TRBJ1-6; perhaps TRBD1 as D (6 bases). The V gene's germline CDR1 is SGHTA and CDR2 FQGNSA. V gave up 1 base and J gave up 11 bases, with 9 bases separating them. This CDR3 contains 13 residues. The CDR3 DNA sequence: TGTGCCAGCAGCTTAGGGCAGGGGACACCCCTCCACTTT. This translates into CASSLGQGTPLHF.

The J gene is TRBJ2-7, the V gene TRBV6-5; TRBD2 matches 13 bases. CDR1 is MNHEY, CDR2 SVGAGI, per germline. V shed 6 bases and J 2 bases; nucleotides not matched to a gene: 4. This CDR3 is 15 amino acids long. CDR3 bases: TGTGCCAGCAGACCCGGACTAGCGGGGGCCTACGAGCAGTACTTC. As protein: CASRPGLAGAYEQYF.

The chain joins TRBV19 to TRBJ1-3, with D possibly matching TRBD1 (5 bases). In germline, CDR1 is LNHDA, CDR2 SQIVND (reference sequence). The CDR3 is made up of 16 amino acids. Trimming shortened V by 3 bases and J by 2 bases, and 14 bases separated the two germline ends. CDR3 in amino acids: CASSIGLGGPGNTIYF. The CDR3 DNA follows: TGTGCCAGTAGTATTGGATTGGGGGGACCTGGAAACACCATATATTTT.

J is TRBJ2-1 and V is TRBV5-1, with D perhaps matching TRBD1 (6 bases). The CDR3 loop spans 16 amino acids. Germline CDR1 is SGHRS and CDR2 is YFSETQ. The V end was cut by 4 bases, the J end by 4 bases, with 18 bases between. The CDR3 region is CASSPSQGPGYNEQFF. For the CDR3, the DNA is TGCGCCAGCAGCCCCTCACAGGGCCCAGGGTACAATGAGCAGTTCTTC.

The chain carries TRBV2 and TRBJ1-2, with D unresolved. The V and J ends lost 2 bases and 6 bases respectively, with 13 bases between them. CDR3 length: 14 residues. The germline V gene encodes CDR1 SNHLY and CDR2 FYNNEI. The CDR3 DNA is TGTGCCAGCAGTGAACCCCGGCAGGCCGATGGCTACACCTTC. Its protein product is CASSEPRQADGYTF.

The rearrangement joins TRBV9 to TRBJ1-1; D might be TRBD1 (5 bases). CDR1 SGDLS and CDR2 YYNGEE come from the germline V gene. The CDR3 consists of 14 residues. V was pared by 3 bases and J by 0 bases, with 9 bases between. In nucleotides, the CDR3 is TGTGCCAGCAGCGGGGGACTAATGAACACTGAAGCTTTCTTT. As protein: CASSGGLMNTEAFF. Complete variable domain (other parts from reference TRBV9 and TRBJ1-1): DSGVTQTPKHLITATGQRVTLRCSPRSGDLSVYWYQQSLDQGLQFLIQYYNGEERAKGNILERFSAQQFPDLHSELNLSSLELGDSALYFCASSGGLMNTEAFFGQGTRLTVV.

The chain joins TRBV6-5 to TRBJ1-1, with a possible D match to TRBD1 (6 bases). This CDR3 has 13 residues. V was pared by 2 bases and J by 4 bases, with 8 bases between. The germline V gene has CDR1 MNHEY and CDR2 SVGAGI. The CDR3, as DNA: TGTGCCAGCAGTTACAGGGGGGGCACTGAAGCTTTCTTT. It yields the protein CASSYRGGTEAFF.

The rearrangement joins TRBV19 to TRBJ1-1; D is uncertain. Germline V gene lookup returns CDR1 LNHDA and CDR2 SQIVND (reference sequence). There are 17 residues in the CDR3. Trimming removed 2 bases from V and 5 bases from J, with 21 bases in between. CDR3 region: CASSISFGRWTGTEAFF. The CDR3 coding sequence is TGTGCCAGTAGTATATCGTTTGGCCGGTGGACGGGGACTGAAGCTTTCTTT. The entire variable domain, with the rest obtained from reference TRBV19 and TRBJ1-1, is as follows: DGGITQSPKYLFRKEGQNVTLSCEQNLNHDAMYWYRQDPGQGLRLIYYSQIVNDFQKGDIAEGYSVSREKKESFPLTVTSAQKNPTAFYLCASSISFGRWTGTEAFFGQGTRLTVV.

The rearrangement links TRBV19 to TRBJ1-1; D is possibly TRBD1 (6 bases). The CDR3 is 12 amino acids. Germline-derived CDR1 and CDR2 are LNHDA and SQIVND (reference sequence). V was clipped by 5 bases and J by 7 bases, with 11 bases between them. The CDR3 DNA reads as TGTGCCAGTAGTCGGGGGGGCTTTGAAGCTTTCTTT. It yields the protein CASSRGGFEAFF.

CDR3 DNA sequence: TGTGCCAGCAGCACCGGGGGCTACAATGAGCAGTTCTTC. It is translated as CASSTGGYNEQFF. The chain recombines TRBV7-9 with TRBJ2-1; possible D gene TRBD2, 6 bases. The germline V gene encodes CDR1 SEHNR and CDR2 FQNEAQ (reference sequence). CDR3 length equals 13 residues. V dropped 5 bases and J dropped 3 bases, with 8 bases sitting between them.

V is TRBV5-4 and J is TRBJ2-7, with D possibly TRBD2 on 6 matching bases. The CDR3 sequence is 14 residues long. V dropped 0 bases and J dropped 6 bases, with 13 bases sitting between them. Germline V gene lookup returns CDR1 SGHNT and CDR2 YYREEE (reference sequence). The CDR3 region has the DNA TGTGCCAGCAGCTTGGGACTAGACTCGGGCGAGCAGTACTTC. Translation gives CASSLGLDSGEQYF.

The chain carries TRBV7-9 and TRBJ2-7, with TRBD2 identical over 15 bases. Germline CDR1 and CDR2: SEHNR and FQNEAQ (reference sequence). CDR3 size: 16 residues. V lost 5 bases and J lost 6; bases outside the gene matches: 8. The CDR3 sequence is CASSPRGLAGGREQYF. The CDR3, as DNA: TGTGCCAGCAGCCCCCGGGGACTAGCGGGAGGACGCGAGCAGTACTTC.

The V and J genes are TRBV10-3 and TRBJ2-2, with TRBD1 as a possible D gene (6 bases). CDR1 is ENHRY and CDR2 is SYGVKD in the germline V gene. This CDR3 spans 14 amino acids. V was pared by 9 bases and J by 2 bases, with 13 bases between. CDR3 in amino acids: CAIRDTSNTGELFF. The CDR3 DNA follows: TGTGCCATTCGGGACACTAGTAACACCGGGGAGCTGTTTTTT.

The V call is TRBV27, the J call TRBJ2-2; D not certain. Germline assignment: CDR1 MNHEY and CDR2 SMNVEV (reference sequence). CDR3 size: 16 residues. V gave up 6 bases and J gave up 7 bases, with 21 bases separating them. The CDR3 DNA is TGTGCCAGCAGCTCAGCCCAAGACATATCCATCGGGGAGCTGTTTTTT. This translates into CASSSAQDISIGELFF.